This TCR beta chain comes out of a study of identical twins. Study findings and constraints: Twin sharing of out-of-frame TCR alpha was underestimated by models in monozygotic pairs. The same donors were not followed; conclusions instead depended on cross-sectional statistical analysis. Some out-of-frame alpha sequences were shared by twins, and these showed excess low generation probability.

This CDR3 is built from 17 residues. Germline CDR1 is SGHAT and CDR2 is FQNNGV. J lost 10 bases, V lost 0 bases, and 13 bases had no gene match. Template switching added a universal primer binding site, and final cDNA carried unique molecular identifiers. TCRdb independently ran MiXCR on the 5' RACE reads; one entry per CDR3 protein. The sample has about 450,000 distinct CDR3 sequences, under 20% seen once. Note on this clonotype: The antigen remains unidentified.

The chain recombines TRBV11-2 with TRBJ2-1, with 9 bases that match TRBD2. The sequenced sample consisted of naive T cells sorted from blood. The receptor was derived from a man aged 45-65 years in good health. The CDR3 reads CASSLEGTAGGPWEQFF. The CDR3 bases are TGTGCCAGCAGCTTAGAAGGGACGGCGGGAGGGCCTTGGGAGCAGTTCTTC.